The T cell receptor beta chain described here comes from a study of blood T cell repertoires in COVID-19. About the research overall: Samples came from the United States, Italy and Spain, spanning acute and convalescent COVID-19. The cDNA or gDNA used as material had been derived from T cells, B-cell-depleted T cells, or PBMCs.

Assay used: immunoSEQ multiplex PCR; TCRdb lists only in-frame clones, some missing. This repertoire shows 210,000 or so clones, about 92% found once; its top ten account for under 1.5%. Germline assignment: CDR1 ENHRY and CDR2 SYGVKD. The CDR3 consists of 13 residues. Trimming took off 6 bases at V and 0 bases at J, with 8 bases between the two ends. The sample was peripheral blood. V and J are TRBV10-3 and TRBJ1-1; TRBD1 might be the D (5 bases). The TCR sequence derives from a young man with acute or convalescent COVID-19. The chain's CDR3 is CAIRTEVNTEAFF. The CDR3, as DNA: TGTGCCATCAGGACAGAGGTGAACACTGAAGCTTTCTTT.